This is a list of T cell receptor beta chains from one sample in a study of T-cell reconstitution after alpha-beta-depleted transplantation in children. TCRdb re-called the PCR reads through MiXCR, storing one row per CDR3 protein. The table shows hundreds of thousands of distinct CDR3 sequences, with under 15% occurring only once. This specimen consisted of PBMCs, obtained before TCRalphabeta/CD19-depleted stem cell transplant. These receptors all come from a girl aged 2 to 9 with congenital amegakaryocytic thrombocytopenia, due to receive a stem cell transplant. Each CDR3 is given with its conserved first and last residue. A D gene is named only where the DNA matches it firmly. The size entry is marked missing in some rows and otherwise reads once, few, many or a size class.

J	V	D	size	DNA	CDR3
TRBJ2-1	TRBV7-3	TRBD2	few	TGTGCCAGCAGCTCCCCCGTGGGACTAGCGGCAAGCTCCTACAATGAGCAGTTCTTC	CASSSPVGLAASSYNEQFF
TRBJ1-1	TRBV18	-	few	TGTGCCAGCTCACCGGCTACAGGGTTAACTGAAGCTTTCTTT	CASSPATGLTEAFF
TRBJ2-4	TRBV28	-	-	TGTGCCAGCAGTCTTGACAGGGCCAAAAACATTCAGTACTTC	CASSLDRAKNIQYF
TRBJ1-2	TRBV5-5	-	many	TGTGCCAGCAGCTTAATCCCGGATGCCCGAACCTATGGCTACACCTTC	CASSLIPDARTYGYTF
TRBJ2-3	TRBV29-1	TRBD2	many	TGCAGCGTTGCAGGGCGGGAGGGCCTCAGAACAGATACGCAGTATTTT	CSVAGREGLRTDTQYF
TRBJ1-2	TRBV10-3	-	many	TGTGCCATCAGTGAGAGGGGACAAAACTATGGCTACACCTTC	CAISERGQNYGYTF
TRBJ2-1	TRBV5-6	-	-	TGTGCCAGCAGCTTTCTGGTTTTCGATGAGCAGTTCTTC	CASSFLVFDEQFF
TRBJ2-1	TRBV29-1	-	many	TGCAGCGTTGGAGGGTCCAATGAGCAGTTCTTC	CSVGGSNEQFF
TRBJ2-7	TRBV7-9	-	many	TGTGCCAGCAGCTTACGGACTTTAGGCGAGCAGTACTTC	CASSLRTLGEQYF
TRBJ2-1	TRBV5-1	TRBD1	many	TGCGCCAGCAGCGCACCCCCGGGACAGGACAGGGAAAGTAATTTCAATGAGCAGTTCTTC	CASSAPPGQDRESNFNEQFF
TRBJ2-7	TRBV28	TRBD2	few	TGTGCCAGCAGTTTCCCCCAGCGGGGCTCCTACGAGCAGTACTTC	CASSFPQRGSYEQYF
TRBJ2-3	TRBV20-1	TRBD2	few	TGCAGTGCTAGACTAGCGGGAGGGGAAGGCGGGCGCGCTACGCAGTATTTT	CSARLAGGEGGRATQYF
TRBJ2-1	TRBV18	-	few	TGTGCCAGCTCACCCCCAACAGATGAGCAGTTCTTC	CASSPPTDEQFF
TRBJ1-5	TRBV6-5	-	many	TGTGCCAGCAGTTCAAGGCAGGGGCTTCAGCCCCAGCATTTT	CASSSRQGLQPQHF
TRBJ2-1	TRBV29-1	TRBD2	many	TGCAGCGTAGGACTAGCGTCCCACCTACACAATGAGCAGTTCTTC	CSVGLASHLHNEQFF
TRBJ1-4	TRBV5-1	-	many	TGCGCCAGCAGCCTTGCTGGGAATGCAGAAAAACTGTTTTTT	CASSLAGNAEKLFF
TRBJ2-5	TRBV21-1	-	many	TGTGCCAGCATAATAGGCGAGGAGACCCAGTACTTC	CASIIGEETQYF
TRBJ2-2	TRBV29-1	-	few	TGCAGCGTTACGGGGAGGGGGAAAGACACCGGGGAGCTGTTTTTT	CSVTGRGKDTGELFF
TRBJ2-1	TRBV20-1	TRBD2	-	TGCAGTGCTCCCCTAGGGCGGGTCGGGAGGACTAGCTCCTACAATGAGCAGTTCTTC	CSAPLGRVGRTSSYNEQFF
TRBJ2-1	TRBV20-1	TRBD2	-	TGCAGTGCCGTGACTAGCGGGAGAAGGTCCTACAATGAGCAGTTCTTC	CSAVTSGRRSYNEQFF
TRBJ2-3	TRBV7-8	-	many	TGTGCCAGCAGTACCTGGACAGTCACGCCAGATACGCAGTATTTT	CASSTWTVTPDTQYF
TRBJ2-2	TRBV30	-	-	TGTGCCTGGAGTGAGAACATGAACACCGGGGAGCTGTTTTTT	CAWSENMNTGELFF
TRBJ1-1	TRBV20-1	-	-	TGCAGTGCTTGGCCTGGCAGCACTGAAGCTTTCTTT	CSAWPGSTEAFF
TRBJ2-3	TRBV10-3	-	few	TGTGCCATCAGTGAGTCGAACCCCCCCCTCCGGTATTTT	CAISESNPPLRYF
TRBJ2-7	TRBV20-1	-	-	TGCAGTGCTCCCCTTGCCGGACAAGCTTACGAGCAGTACTTC	CSAPLAGQAYEQYF
TRBJ2-5	TRBV5-1	-	-	TGCGCCAGCAGCTTAAGACTATCGTACCAAGAGACCCAGTACTTC	CASSLRLSYQETQYF
TRBJ1-1	TRBV7-9	-	-	TGTGCCAGCAGCCCAGAACCTGGGCAGGGACTTGTAGCTTTCTTT	CASSPEPGQGLVAFF
TRBJ2-1	TRBV28	-	-	TGTGCCAGCAGTTCTTTACTACCCCGGGGTGAGCAGTTCTTC	CASSSLLPRGEQFF
TRBJ2-1	TRBV18	-	-	TGTGCCAGCTCATACGGGAATAGAATCAGTGAGCAGTTCTTC	CASSYGNRISEQFF
TRBJ1-6	TRBV28	-	-	TGTGCCAGCACCGAGACAGGTGGGAGGGATTCACCCCTCCACTTT	CASTETGGRDSPLHF
TRBJ2-7	TRBV29-1	-	few	TGCAGCGTTGCCCGGGACGTGAGCTCCTACGAGCAGTACTTC	CSVARDVSSYEQYF
TRBJ1-1	TRBV5-1	TRBD1	-	TGCGCCAGCAGCACGGACAGGGGCATGAACACTGAAGCTTTCTTT	CASSTDRGMNTEAFF
TRBJ1-6	TRBV5-1	TRBD1	many	TGCGCCAGCAGCTTGGCCCGGACAGGGGGGTATTCACCCCTCCACTTT	CASSLARTGGYSPLHF
TRBJ2-1	TRBV20-1	-	few	TGCAGTGCTAGTAGCCCCCCGTGGGAGAATGAGCAGTTCTTC	CSASSPPWENEQFF
TRBJ2-5	TRBV20-1	-	many	TGCAGTGCTCAAGGACGATACCAAGAGACCCAGTACTTC	CSAQGRYQETQYF
TRBJ2-7	TRBV7-9	TRBD2	few	TGTGCCAGCAGCCCCCTAGCGGGAGTTGATGGAGAGCAGTACTTC	CASSPLAGVDGEQYF
TRBJ1-2	TRBV7-9	-	many	TGTGCCAGCAGCTTATTTCCTTGGAAGCGGCCGAACTATGGCTACACCTTC	CASSLFPWKRPNYGYTF